Shown below are 28 T cell receptor beta chains from a single sample sequenced in a study of blood T cells in healthy people across ages. The use of a sample-barcoded 5' primer and a J-beta primer mix characterized a second PCR of roughly 6 to 11 cycles. TCRdb independently ran MiXCR on the 5' RACE reads; one entry per CDR3 protein. This sample has nearly 800,000 distinct CDR3 sequences; 20% to 25% occur once, and the top ten carry under 4.5%. The sample also formed part of further work on T cells of mothers and their children.

The specimen was blood. Receptors were obtained from a boy aged 5-17 years in good health.

The chain links TRBV5-1 to TRBJ2-5, with 7 bases fitting TRBD1. The germline gives CDR1 SGHRS, CDR2 YFSETQ. The CDR3 length is 14 residues. With 2 bases clipped from V and 1 base from J, the junction kept 2 bases outside the gene matches. The CDR3 here is CASSFYRGQETQYF. The CDR3, as DNA: TGCGCCAGCAGCTTCTACAGGGGCCAAGAGACCCAGTACTTC.

This clonotype was seen more than once but under ten times. This chain uses TRBV5-1 with TRBJ1-4; weak D call: TRBD1 (6 bases). The CDR3 runs 13 residues. V shed 3 bases and J shed 8 bases, with 11 bases lying between them. The V gene's germline CDR1 is SGHRS and CDR2 YFSETQ. The CDR3 nucleotides are TGCGCCAGCAGCTCAGGACAGAGGGAAAAACTGTTTTTT. It specifies CASSSGQREKLFF.

V gene TRBV7-2 combines with J gene TRBJ2-3, with TRBD2 identical over 9 bases. V lost 5 bases, J lost 7 bases, and 10 bases stayed unmatched. The germline CDR1 and CDR2 sequences are SGHTA and FQGNSA. CDR3 length: 15 amino acids. The CDR3 region is CASSPRGGRVNTQYF. The CDR3 coding sequence is TGTGCCAGCAGCCCCAGAGGCGGGAGGGTAAATACGCAGTATTTT.

V gene TRBV20-1 combines with J gene TRBJ1-2; 12 bases agree with TRBD1. Germline trimming cut 2 bases from V and 1 base from J; bases unmatched to any gene: 8. CDR3 length: 17 residues. Germline V CDR1 and CDR2: DFQATT, SNEGSKA (reference sequence). The CDR3 sequence: CSARNRDRGRFNYGYTF. The CDR3 DNA reads as TGCAGTGCTAGAAACCGGGACAGGGGGCGATTTAACTATGGCTACACCTTC.

This clonotype was found a few times. This chain connects TRBV6-5 to TRBJ1-2, with TRBD1 matching over 7 bases. The CDR3 contains 13 residues. Germline values: CDR1 MNHEY, CDR2 SVGAGI. With 6 bases clipped from V and 8 bases from J, the junction kept 9 bases outside the gene matches. CDR3 sequence: CASSVGGGAGYTF. CDR3 nucleotides: TGTGCCAGCAGCGTAGGAGGGGGCGCAGGCTACACCTTC.

This clonotype was counted only a few times. This chain connects TRBV29-1 to TRBJ2-1; 10 bases fit TRBD2. The V gene's germline CDR1 is SQVTM and CDR2 ANQGSEA. V shed 6 bases and J 6 bases; nucleotides not matched to a gene: 8. The CDR3 spans 14 residues. CDR3 sequence reads: CSVDPSSGSNEQFF. CDR3 coding DNA: TGCAGCGTCGATCCTTCTAGCGGGAGCAATGAGCAGTTCTTC.

CDR3 bases: TGTGCCAGCATCCCCTGGGGGAACACTGAAGCTTTCTTT. Translation gives CASIPWGNTEAFF. The J gene is TRBJ1-1, the V gene TRBV7-2; no definite D call. CDR1 and CDR2 from the germline V gene are SGHTA and FQGNSA. The CDR3 sequence is 13 residues long. Trimming pared 7 bases from V and 1 base from J, leaving 10 bases between.

This clonotype was seen at least ten times. The J gene is TRBJ2-1, the V gene TRBV4-2, with 12 bases that match TRBD2. J gave up 1 base and V 5 bases, and 3 bases lay outside the gene matches. The CDR3 has 16 residues. CDR1 and CDR2 from the germline V gene are LGHNA and YNFKEQ. CDR3 coding DNA: TGTGCCAGCAGCTACGGACTAGCGGGATCCTACAATGAGCAGTTCTTC. Translated: CASSYGLAGSYNEQFF.

The chain combines TRBV5-6 with TRBJ1-4; D unclear. Germline V gives CDR1 SGHDT, CDR2 YYEEEE. The germline V and J ends were trimmed by 1 base and 4 bases, with 5 bases remaining between them. There are 13 residues in the CDR3. The CDR3 DNA sequence: TGTGCCAGCAGCTTGTCCCTTAATGAAAAACTGTTTTTT. Translated, it gives CASSLSLNEKLFF.

This clonotype was seen a few times. Given a much more abundant clone one base away, this may be a read error. The chain employs TRBV5-1 and TRBJ2-5, with D perhaps TRBD1 or TRBD2 (5 bases each). The V and J ends lost 4 bases and 9 bases respectively, with 22 bases between them. The CDR3 is 15 residues long. CDR1 is SGHRS, CDR2 YFSETQ, per germline. CDR3 DNA: TGCGCCAGCAGCGCCCAGGGACGGCACGTGGAGGCCCAGTACTTC. It translates to CASSAQGRHVEAQYF.

This clonotype was seen many times. The gene calls are TRBV20-1 and TRBJ2-7; no firm D call. V was trimmed by 6 bases and J by 0 bases, leaving 9 bases between them. Looked up from germline, CDR1 is DFQATT and CDR2 is SNEGSKA (reference sequence). This CDR3 region has 12 residues. The chain's CDR3 is CSARVRSYEQYF. The CDR3 DNA is TGCAGTGCAAGGGTCCGCTCCTACGAGCAGTACTTC.

The chain joins TRBV5-1 to TRBJ1-3, with D possibly being TRBD1 (5 bases). V lost 0 bases and J 2 bases, leaving 6 bases between the germline ends. This CDR3 is 14 amino acids long. CDR1 is SGHRS and CDR2 is YFSETQ in the germline V gene. The CDR3 region is CASSLDRPGNTIYF. The DNA of the CDR3 is TGCGCCAGCAGCTTGGACAGGCCTGGAAACACCATATATTTT. Together with reference TRBV5-1 and TRBJ1-3, the CDR3 gives the full variable domain: KAGVTQTPRYLIKTRGQQVTLSCSPISGHRSVSWYQQTPGQGLQFLFEYFSETQRNKGNFPGRFSGRQFSNSRSEMNVSTLELGDSALYLCASSLDRPGNTIYFGEGSWLTVV.

Only a few counts were recorded for this clonotype. The rearrangement joins TRBV20-1 to TRBJ2-3; 13 bases map to TRBD2. Germline assignment: CDR1 DFQATT and CDR2 SNEGSKA (reference sequence). The J segment lost 2 bases and the V segment lost 7 bases, leaving 9 bases of the junction unmatched. The CDR3 extends over 16 amino acids. The CDR3 loop reads CSGGLAGRQDTDTQYF. The CDR3 DNA reads TGCAGTGGGGGACTAGCGGGGCGCCAAGACACAGATACGCAGTATTTT.

This chain uses TRBV15 with TRBJ1-1; a weak D match, TRBD1 (5 bases). V lost 5 bases to trimming and J lost 4 bases, with 17 bases between them. The V gene's germline CDR1 is LNHNV and CDR2 YYDKDF (reference sequence). The CDR3 has 15 amino acids. CDR3 sequence (DNA): TGTGCCACCAGCCCCCGAGGAAAGAGGGGCACTGAAGCTTTCTTT. Its protein is CATSPRGKRGTEAFF.

The CDR3 protein is CSVLTSPDEKLFF. CDR3 in DNA: TGCAGCGTCCTTACTTCACCGGATGAAAAACTGTTTTTT. This sequence joins TRBV29-1 and TRBJ1-4; D ambiguous. This CDR3 is 13 amino acids long. Trimming shortened V by 6 bases and J by 6 bases, and 14 bases separated the two germline ends. Germline V CDR1 and CDR2: SQVTM, ANQGSEA.

This clonotype was counted a few times. The rearrangement joins TRBV29-1 to TRBJ2-5, with 7 positions matching TRBD1. Matching the DNA end better, TRBJ2-7 makes the J call doubtful. The CDR3 spans 13 residues. Looked up from germline, CDR1 is SQVTM and CDR2 is ANQGSEA. CDR3 region: CSVAGQRSYEQYF. For the CDR3, the DNA is TGCAGCGTTGCGGGACAGCGCTCCTACGAGCAGTACTTC.

With regard to this clonotype: The junction shows a germline mismatch at one end, possibly a read error. The chain links TRBV4-3 to TRBJ2-5, with D perhaps given as TRBD1 or TRBD2 (5 bases each). This CDR3 spans 15 amino acids. Per germline, CDR1 LGHNA and CDR2 YSLEER. In nucleotides, the CDR3 is TGCGCCAGCAGCCAAGATGAGGGGCCGCAAGGGACCCAGTACTTC. Protein product: CASSQDEGPQGTQYF.

This clonotype was found a few times. The DNA of the CDR3 is TGCAGTGCTGGGCCCGCGAACACCGGGGAGCTGTTTTTT. Translation gives CSAGPANTGELFF. The chain uses TRBV20-1 and TRBJ2-2; D is unresolved. V was cut by 5 bases and J by 0 bases, with 7 bases left in between. CDR1 is DFQATT, CDR2 SNEGSKA, per germline (reference sequence). The CDR3 has 13 amino acids.

This chain links TRBV12-3 or TRBV12-4 with TRBJ2-5; a possible D gene is TRBD1 (6 bases). The J call may not be correct, given that the DNA end is closer to TRBJ2-7. This CDR3 has 14 amino acids. Here the CDR3 DNA reads TGTGCCAGCAGACTCTCAGGGGTTACCTACGAGCAGTACTTC. Amino acid sequence: CASRLSGVTYEQYF.

In this sample, this clonotype turned up once. Here the CDR3 reads CASRNQANEQFF. Here the CDR3 DNA reads TGTGCCAGTAGAAACCAGGCAAACGAGCAGTTCTTC. The chain links TRBV19 to TRBJ2-1; D is unresolved. The V gene's germline CDR1 is LNHDA and CDR2 SQIVND (reference sequence). The CDR3 is made up of 12 amino acids. V lost 6 bases and J lost 10, with 13 bases in between.

This rearrangement joins TRBV29-1 to TRBJ2-2, with 10 bases lining up with TRBD2. Per germline, CDR1 SQVTM and CDR2 ANQGSEA. The V and J ends lost 2 bases and 7 bases, in that order; junction bases with no gene match: 7. The CDR3 loop spans 15 amino acids. CDR3: CSVESGRAVGGELFF. Here the CDR3 DNA reads TGCAGCGTTGAAAGCGGGAGGGCCGTTGGCGGGGAGCTGTTTTTT.

The chain joins TRBV6-2 or TRBV6-3 to TRBJ2-1, with 11 nucleotides matching TRBD2. The V gene's germline CDR1 is MNHEY and CDR2 SVGEGT. V dropped 6 bases and J dropped 8; count of bases not matched to a gene: 12. This CDR3 is built from 16 residues. CDR3 nucleotides: TGTGCCAGCAGGCAACTAGCGGGAGAATTAGGCTATGAGCAGTTCTTC. Protein: CASRQLAGELGYEQFF.

This clonotype was detected only a few times. This chain connects TRBV3-1 to TRBJ2-3; TRBD2 aligns across 12 bases. The CDR3 runs 16 residues. Germline lookup yields CDR1 LGHDT and CDR2 YNNKEL (reference sequence). J gave up 2 bases and V 3 bases, and 3 bases lay outside the gene matches. The DNA for the CDR3 is TGTGCCAGCAGCCAGGGGACTAGCGGGCTCACAGATACGCAGTATTTT. Its translation: CASSQGTSGLTDTQYF.

This rearrangement joins TRBV12-3 or TRBV12-4 to TRBJ2-7; 7 positions agree with TRBD1. The CDR3 is 14 amino acids. With 6 bases clipped from V and 5 bases from J, the junction kept 10 bases outside the gene matches. This chain's CDR3 is CASRGTETSHEQYF. For the CDR3, the DNA is TGTGCCAGCAGGGGGACAGAAACCAGTCACGAGCAGTACTTC.

The rearrangement joins TRBV2 to TRBJ2-5; D not certain. Germline CDR1 and CDR2: SNHLY and FYNNEI. The length of the CDR3 is 15 residues. V gave up 6 bases and J gave up 2 bases, with 16 bases separating them. The CDR3 reads CASRVERGVQETQYF. In nucleotides, the CDR3 is TGTGCCAGCAGGGTGGAACGCGGCGTACAAGAGACCCAGTACTTC.

This clonotype was seen only a few times. One junction end does not reproduce the germline sequence, and a read error may be involved. The rearrangement joins TRBV6-2 or TRBV6-3 to TRBJ2-1, with 7 positions matching TRBD2. Germline V gene sequence: CDR1 MNHEY, CDR2 SVGEGT. This CDR3 is built from 13 residues. CDR3 nucleotides: TGTACCAGCAGTTACCCTAGCGGAGATGAGCAGTTCTTC. Translation gives CTSSYPSGDEQFF.

This rearrangement joins TRBV6-2 or TRBV6-3 to TRBJ2-7; 11 bases match TRBD2. In germline, CDR1 is MNHEY, CDR2 SVGEGT. This CDR3 has 15 amino acids. With 8 bases clipped from V and 1 base from J, the junction kept 7 bases outside the gene matches. For the CDR3, the DNA is TGTGCCAGCGGCGCCGGGACTAGCGGTTCCTACGAGCAGTACTTC. Translating gives CASGAGTSGSYEQYF.

V gene TRBV20-1 combines with J gene TRBJ2-5; TRBD1 matches at 9 bases. The germline CDR1 and CDR2 sequences are DFQATT and SNEGSKA (reference sequence). V lost 7 bases and J lost 0; bases outside the gene matches: 3. The CDR3 is 13 residues long. This CDR3 reads CSVGTGYQETQYF. For the CDR3, the DNA is TGCAGTGTCGGGACAGGGTACCAAGAGACCCAGTACTTC.